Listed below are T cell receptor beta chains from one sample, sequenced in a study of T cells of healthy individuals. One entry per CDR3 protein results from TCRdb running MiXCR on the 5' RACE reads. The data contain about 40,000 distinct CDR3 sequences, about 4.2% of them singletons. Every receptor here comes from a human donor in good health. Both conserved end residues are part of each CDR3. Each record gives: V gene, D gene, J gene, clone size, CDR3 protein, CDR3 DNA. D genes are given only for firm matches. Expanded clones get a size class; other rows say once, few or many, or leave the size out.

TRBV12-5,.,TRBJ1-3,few,CASGLTRGNTIYF,TGTGCTAGTGGTCTAACCCGTGGAAACACCATATATTTT
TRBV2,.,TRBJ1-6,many,CASSERRRRDSPLHF,TGTGCCAGCAGTGAGAGGAGACGACGGGATTCACCCCTCCACTTT
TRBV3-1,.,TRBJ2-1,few,CASSQSGTNEQFF,TGTGCCAGCAGCCAATCCGGGACTAATGAGCAGTTCTTC
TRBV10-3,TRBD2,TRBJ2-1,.,CAISASGRLNEQFF,TGTGCCATCAGTGCCAGCGGGAGATTGAATGAGCAGTTCTTC
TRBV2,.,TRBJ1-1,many,CASSEWVENTEAFF,TGTGCCAGCAGTGAATGGGTTGAGAACACTGAAGCTTTCTTT
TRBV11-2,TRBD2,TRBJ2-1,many,CASSFFLAEYNEQFF,TGTGCCAGCAGCTTCTTTCTAGCGGAGTACAATGAGCAGTTCTTC
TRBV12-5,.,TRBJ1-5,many,CASGLVLWGTPGSNQPQHF,TGTGCTAGTGGTTTGGTACTGTGGGGTACGCCGGGGAGCAATCAGCCCCAGCATTTT
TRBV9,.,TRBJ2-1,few,CASSSPGVGIYNEQFF,TGTGCCAGCAGCTCCCCCGGGGTTGGGATCTACAATGAGCAGTTCTTC
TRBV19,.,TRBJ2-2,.,CASSRTGSYTGELFF,TGTGCCAGTAGTAGAACCGGGAGCTACACCGGGGAGCTGTTTTTT
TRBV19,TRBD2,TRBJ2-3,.,CASRPGLAGPTQYF,TGTGCCAGTAGACCCGGACTAGCGGGTCCTACGCAGTATTTT
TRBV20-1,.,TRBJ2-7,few,CSGGAEGTYEQYF,TGCAGCGGGGGCGCGGAAGGTACCTACGAGCAGTACTTC
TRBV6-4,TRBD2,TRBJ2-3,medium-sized,CASSEGLSTDTQYF,TGTGCCAGCAGTGAGGGACTAAGCACAGATACGCAGTATTTT
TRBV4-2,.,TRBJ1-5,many,CASSQGFSRGNQPQHF,TGTGCCAGCAGCCAGGGGTTCAGCCGGGGGAATCAGCCCCAGCATTTT
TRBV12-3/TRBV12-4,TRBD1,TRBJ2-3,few,CASSSDFRTGVLNTQYF,TGTGCCAGCAGTTCCGACTTCCGGACAGGGGTTCTAAATACGCAGTATTTT
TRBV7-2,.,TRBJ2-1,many,CASSPPGRYNEQFF,TGTGCCAGCAGCCCCCCCGGCAGGTACAATGAGCAGTTCTTC
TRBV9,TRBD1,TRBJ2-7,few,CASSPTGRGQGGYEQYF,TGTGCCAGCAGCCCTACCGGTAGGGGACAGGGTGGATACGAGCAGTACTTC
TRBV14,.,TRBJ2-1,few,CASSPNRGYNEQFF,TGTGCCAGCAGCCCGAATAGGGGATACAATGAGCAGTTCTTC
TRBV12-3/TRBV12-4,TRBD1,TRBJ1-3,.,CASRLTGVGNTIYF,TGTGCCAGCAGACTAACAGGGGTGGGAAACACCATATATTTT
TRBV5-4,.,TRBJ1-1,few,CASSLRGYGTEAFF,TGTGCCAGCAGCTTGAGGGGTTACGGCACTGAAGCTTTCTTT
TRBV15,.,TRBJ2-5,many,CATSSPRGQVQETQYF,TGTGCCACCAGCAGCCCCCGCGGGCAGGTTCAAGAGACCCAGTACTTC
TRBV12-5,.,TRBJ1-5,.,CASGKGQNGQPQHF,TGTGCTAGTGGAAAAGGACAGAACGGGCAGCCCCAGCATTTT
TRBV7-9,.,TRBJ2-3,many,CASSLGSTGSRTDTQYF,TGTGCCAGCAGCTTAGGATCCACCGGGAGCCGCACAGATACGCAGTATTTT
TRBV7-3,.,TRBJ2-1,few,CASSPEGSDNEQFF,TGTGCCAGCAGCCCGGAGGGATCCGACAATGAGCAGTTCTTC
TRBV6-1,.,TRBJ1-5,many,CASSERVNNQPQHF,TGTGCCAGCAGTGAGCGGGTTAACAATCAGCCCCAGCATTTT
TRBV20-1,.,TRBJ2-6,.,CSARDVLSQGSGANVLTF,TGCAGTGCTAGAGATGTGCTCTCCCAGGGCTCTGGGGCCAACGTCCTGACTTTC
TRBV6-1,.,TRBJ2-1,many,CASSSYPYNEQFF,TGTGCCAGCAGTTCATACCCATACAATGAGCAGTTCTTC
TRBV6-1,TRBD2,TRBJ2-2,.,CASRTGGSGAGELFF,TGTGCCAGCAGGACGGGCGGGAGCGGGGCCGGGGAGCTGTTTTTT
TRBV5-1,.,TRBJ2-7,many,CASSLWAGTYEQYF,TGCGCCAGCAGCTTGTGGGCAGGGACCTACGAGCAGTACTTC
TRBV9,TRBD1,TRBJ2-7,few,CASSPTGVLTYEQYF,TGTGCCAGCAGCCCGACAGGGGTACTAACCTACGAGCAGTACTTC
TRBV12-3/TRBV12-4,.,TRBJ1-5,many,CASSAGQKLQHF,TGTGCCAGCAGTGCGGGGCAAAAACTTCAGCATTTT
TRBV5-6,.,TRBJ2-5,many,CASSTPGTAQETQYF,TGTGCCAGCAGCACGCCCGGGACGGCTCAAGAGACCCAGTACTTC
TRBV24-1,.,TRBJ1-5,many,CATSYGGSNQPQHF,TGTGCCACCAGTTACGGGGGTAGCAATCAGCCCCAGCATTTT
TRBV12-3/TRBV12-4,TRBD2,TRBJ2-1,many,CASSKGLAGGNEQFF,TGTGCCAGCAGTAAGGGACTAGCGGGGGGTAATGAGCAGTTCTTC
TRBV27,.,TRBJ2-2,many,CASRGTRGTGELFF,TGTGCCAGCAGGGGCACCCGAGGCACCGGGGAGCTGTTTTTT
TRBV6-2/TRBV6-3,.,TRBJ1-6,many,CASSHRDPPLHF,TGTGCCAGCAGTCACAGGGATCCACCCCTCCACTTT
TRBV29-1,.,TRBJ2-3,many,CSVEAGSTDTQYF,TGCAGCGTTGAAGCGGGGAGCACAGATACGCAGTATTTT
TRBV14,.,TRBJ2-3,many,CASSTRRVARTDTQYF,TGTGCCAGCAGCACCCGGAGGGTAGCGCGCACAGATACGCAGTATTTT
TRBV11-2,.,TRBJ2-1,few,CASSLESRSHTNEQFF,TGTGCCAGCAGCTTAGAGTCCCGAAGTCATACGAATGAGCAGTTCTTC
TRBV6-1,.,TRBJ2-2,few,CASSEGLDSNTGELFF,TGTGCCAGCAGTGAAGGGTTGGACTCGAACACCGGGGAGCTGTTTTTT
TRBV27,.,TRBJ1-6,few,CASSFTVQGTNSPLHF,TGTGCCAGCAGTTTTACTGTACAGGGTACTAATTCACCCCTCCACTTT
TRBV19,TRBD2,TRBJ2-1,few,CASRGGSGGNEQFF,TGTGCCAGTAGGGGGGGTAGCGGGGGTAATGAGCAGTTCTTC
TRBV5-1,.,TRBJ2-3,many,CASSPGQGRFNTDTQYF,TGCGCCAGCAGCCCAGGCCAGGGTCGGTTTAACACAGATACGCAGTATTTT
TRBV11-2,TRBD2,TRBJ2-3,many,CASSLSGGGTDTQYF,TGTGCCAGCAGCTTAAGCGGGGGGGGCACAGATACGCAGTATTTT
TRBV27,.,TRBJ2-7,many,CASSPQAGAPYEQYF,TGTGCCAGCAGTCCCCAGGCCGGGGCGCCCTACGAGCAGTACTTC
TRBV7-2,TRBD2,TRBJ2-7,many,CASSLEGGLAGGPVEQYF,TGTGCCAGCAGCTTAGAAGGTGGGCTAGCGGGAGGGCCTGTCGAGCAGTACTTC
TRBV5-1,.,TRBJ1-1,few,CASSLGGGNTEAFF,TGCGCCAGCAGCTTGGGAGGGGGGAACACTGAAGCTTTCTTT
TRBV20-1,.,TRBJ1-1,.,CSAPRSGMNTEAFF,TGCAGTGCACCGCGGTCGGGGATGAACACTGAAGCTTTCTTT
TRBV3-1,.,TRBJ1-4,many,CASSQERGVFEKLFF,TGTGCCAGCAGCCAAGAGAGGGGGGTCTTTGAAAAACTGTTTTTT
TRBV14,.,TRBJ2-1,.,CASSQRDVIRDEQFF,TGTGCCAGCAGCCAAAGAGATGTTATACGGGATGAGCAGTTCTTC
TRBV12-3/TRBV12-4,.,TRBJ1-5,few,CASSASGAGDTILNQPQHF,TGTGCCAGCAGCGCGTCCGGGGCAGGAGATACGATCCTCAATCAGCCCCAGCATTTT
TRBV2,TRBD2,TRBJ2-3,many,CASKGTSGGTDTQYF,TGTGCCAGCAAGGGGACTAGCGGGGGCACAGATACGCAGTATTTT